This TCR beta chain came from a study of cytomegalovirus exposure and HLA in healthy donors. After removal of 5 bases from V and 0 bases from J, the junction contained 5 bases not matched to a gene. Germline-derived CDR1 and CDR2 are MDHEN and SYDVKM. CDR3 length: 18 amino acids. A word on this clone: What it binds is unknown.

The protocol was immunoSEQ multiplex PCR, while the TCRdb copy is restricted to in-frame clones and leaves out a portion. The sample carries about 200,000 clones, more than 65% recorded once. Regarding the study as a whole: Investigators reported more than 150 TCR beta chains as tied to cytomegalovirus. It was confirmed in vitro that a few of the CMV-associated chains were specific for CMV antigens. Accounts indicate the classifier identified cytomegalovirus status with strong specificity and sensitivity.

The donors were members of the validation cohort comprising roughly 130 subjects, separate from the roughly 670-subject first cohort. The clonotype was recovered from a woman in her twenties or thirties in good health and CMV-seropositive. The chain employs TRBV28 and TRBJ2-1; 15 bases line up with TRBD2. Source material: PBMCs. Here the CDR3 reads CASSEGTSGGSSYNEQFF. The CDR3 DNA is TGTGCCAGCAGTGAAGGGACTAGCGGGGGGAGCTCCTACAATGAGCAGTTCTTC.